These 26 T cell receptor beta chains were all obtained from the same sample, sequenced in a study of response to subunit inactivated influenza vaccine. TCRdb fed the RT-PCR reads into MiXCR, producing one record per CDR3 protein. The sample contains about 520,000 distinct CDR3 sequences, about a tenth of which appear only once. The input for sequencing was PBMCs from blood, taken 45 days after vaccination. Source of these receptors: a man over 45 who received an inactivated influenza vaccine.

This chain links TRBV20-1 with TRBJ2-1, with 12 nucleotides matching TRBD2. CDR3 size: 16 residues. Germline V gene lookup returns CDR1 DFQATT and CDR2 SNEGSKA (reference sequence). Losses at the gene ends were 1 base for V and 6 bases for J; bases not matched to a gene: 7. The CDR3 reads CSARGPLAGGLNEQFF. As DNA, the CDR3 is TGCAGTGCTAGAGGCCCTCTAGCGGGGGGGCTCAATGAGCAGTTCTTC.

This clonotype came up many times. This chain uses TRBV7-3 with TRBJ2-1; TRBD2 agrees at 11 bases. This CDR3 spans 15 amino acids. Trimming cost V 4 bases and J 4 bases; bases outside gene matches: 3. Germline V lookup: CDR1 SGHTA, CDR2 FQGTGA. This CDR3 is CASSSTSGSYNEQFF. CDR3 DNA sequence: TGTGCCAGCAGCTCTACTAGCGGGAGTTACAATGAGCAGTTCTTC.

The table lists this clonotype with many counts. The chain carries TRBV4-1 and TRBJ1-1; 8 bases are shared with TRBD1. With V trimmed by 5 bases and J by 8 bases, 10 bases remained unmatched. There are 14 residues in the CDR3. Per the germline V gene, CDR1 is MGHRA and CDR2 is YSYEKL. The CDR3 sequence: CASSSLYRDREAFF. The CDR3 region has the DNA TGCGCCAGCAGCTCCTTATACCGGGACAGGGAAGCTTTCTTT.

J is TRBJ1-6 and V is TRBV11-2; D gene ambiguous. The CDR3 contains 16 residues. Trimming left V 2 bases short and J 8 bases short, with 16 bases between. Germline V gene lookup returns CDR1 SGHAT and CDR2 FQNNGV. CDR3 in DNA: TGTGCCAGCAGCTTAAGTATCTCGGGCCTTGATTCACCCCTCCACTTT. This sequence encodes CASSLSISGLDSPLHF.

This clonotype came up many times. CDR3 residues: CSASPQGAGPANTGELFF. The CDR3 DNA is TGCAGCGCCTCCCCGCAGGGGGCGGGCCCCGCGAACACCGGGGAGCTGTTTTTT. The chain combines TRBV29-1 with TRBJ2-2; 8 bases are a match to TRBD1. This CDR3 is built from 18 residues. V dropped 7 bases and J dropped 0; count of bases not matched to a gene: 16. The germline gives CDR1 SQVTM, CDR2 ANQGSEA.

The table lists this clonotype with many counts. The V gene is TRBV5-1, the J gene TRBJ2-3, with TRBD2 identical over 10 bases. There are 16 residues in the CDR3. CDR1 and CDR2 (germline): SGHRS, YFSETQ. The V and J ends lost 4 bases and 6 bases, in that order; junction bases with no gene match: 11. The CDR3 bases are TGCGCCAGCAGCCAGAGCGGGAGGGCCTTTTCGGATACGCAGTATTTT. Protein product: CASSQSGRAFSDTQYF. Together with reference TRBV5-1 and TRBJ2-3, the CDR3 gives the full variable domain: KAGVTQTPRYLIKTRGQQVTLSCSPISGHRSVSWYQQTPGQGLQFLFEYFSETQRNKGNFPGRFSGRQFSNSRSEMNVSTLELGDSALYLCASSQSGRAFSDTQYFGPGTRLTVL.

The chain joins TRBV24-1 to TRBJ2-3; tentatively, D is TRBD2 (5 bases). Looked up from germline, CDR1 is KGHDR and CDR2 is SFDVKD. Trimming removed 2 bases from V and 5 bases from J, with 16 bases in between. This CDR3 comprises 16 residues. CDR3 nucleotides: TGTGCCACCAGTGATTCACTAGGCGAAGCGATAGATACGCAGTATTTT. Translated: CATSDSLGEAIDTQYF.

This clonotype showed up many times. The genes are TRBV20-1 and TRBJ2-1; D tentatively fits TRBD1 or TRBD2 (5 bases each). Trimming shortened V by 0 bases and J by 4 bases, and 13 bases separated the two germline ends. The CDR3 spans 15 residues. CDR1 DFQATT and CDR2 SNEGSKA come from the germline V gene (reference sequence). The CDR3 DNA follows: TGCAGTGCTAGAGATCCGGGACGACCATACAATGAGCAGTTCTTC. It is translated as CSARDPGRPYNEQFF.

This chain's CDR3 is CASSPGSSGGTGELFF. CDR3 sequence (DNA): TGTGCCAGCAGTCCGGGGTCCTCAGGGGGTACCGGGGAGCTGTTTTTT. The chain employs TRBV12-3 or TRBV12-4 and TRBJ2-2, with TRBD1 matching over 7 bases. CDR3 length: 16 residues. With V trimmed by 5 bases and J by 5 bases, 11 bases remained unmatched.

This clonotype has just a few counts. The rearrangement links TRBV5-1 to TRBJ2-1, with TRBD2 as a possible D gene (6 bases). Trimming cost V 0 bases and J 5 bases, with 9 bases left between them. Germline values: CDR1 SGHRS, CDR2 YFSETQ. CDR3 size: 14 residues. Here the CDR3 DNA reads TGCGCCAGCAGCTTGGGCGGGACCCACAATGAGCAGTTCTTC. This encodes CASSLGGTHNEQFF.

This clonotype was recorded many times. This rearrangement joins TRBV29-1 to TRBJ1-5; TRBD1 is a possible D gene (5 bases). Deletions cut 6 bases from V and 4 bases from J, with 19 bases between. CDR1 and CDR2 (germline): SQVTM, ANQGSEA. CDR3 length equals 15 residues. The CDR3 coding sequence is TGCAGCGTCTCGTACAGCCCGGGGACTAATCAGCCCCAGCATTTT. Protein product: CSVSYSPGTNQPQHF. Using reference TRBV29-1 and TRBJ1-5 for the parts outside the CDR3, the full variable domain is SAVISQKPSRDICQRGTSLTIQCQVDSQVTMMFWYRQQPGQSLTLIATANQGSEATYESGFVIDKFPISRPNLTFSTLTVSNMSPEDSSIYLCSVSYSPGTNQPQHFGDGTRLSIL.

This clonotype has more than one count but fewer than ten. The chain employs TRBV12-3 or TRBV12-4 and TRBJ1-2; D perhaps matches TRBD1 (6 bases). Trimming shortened V by 4 bases and J by 8 bases, and 8 bases separated the two germline ends. CDR3 length equals 11 residues. The CDR3 is CASSWGHGYTF. The CDR3 DNA follows: TGTGCCAGCAGTTGGGGACACGGCTACACCTTC.

This rearrangement joins TRBV20-1 to TRBJ2-1, with D perhaps matching TRBD2 (5 bases). The CDR3 runs to 15 residues. The germline V and J ends were trimmed by 6 bases and 5 bases, with 20 bases remaining between them. Per germline, CDR1 DFQATT and CDR2 SNEGSKA (reference sequence). The CDR3 DNA reads TGCAGTGCCCCCCAGTCTAGTGCAGCGGACAATGAGCAGTTCTTC. Amino acid sequence: CSAPQSSAADNEQFF.

The chain uses TRBV29-1 and TRBJ1-1, with a possible D match to TRBD1 (5 bases). Germline CDR1 reads SQVTM; CDR2 reads ANQGSEA. The length of the CDR3 is 13 residues. V lost 1 base and J 1 base, leaving 7 bases between the germline ends. CDR3 in amino acids: CSVEVQGNTEAFF. The DNA for the CDR3 is TGCAGCGTTGAAGTTCAGGGGAACACTGAAGCTTTCTTT.

This clonotype was found many times. The chain couples TRBV6-2 or TRBV6-3 to TRBJ2-7; TRBD2 matches at 11 bases. The germline V gene has CDR1 MNHEY and CDR2 SVGEGT. The V gene end was trimmed by 6 bases and the J gene end by 1 base; junction bases not matched to a gene: 5. The CDR3 contains 15 residues. For the CDR3, the DNA is TGTGCCAGCAGGGAACTAGCGGGAGAATCCTACGAGCAGTACTTC. It yields the protein CASRELAGESYEQYF.

This clonotype was detected ten times or more. V is TRBV29-1 and J is TRBJ1-1, with TRBD1 as a possible D gene (6 bases). The germline gives CDR1 SQVTM, CDR2 ANQGSEA. Trimming took 7 bases from V and 4 from J, leaving 13 bases between them. The CDR3 runs to 12 residues. The DNA of the CDR3 is TGCAGCGGCACCAGGGGCGGCACTGAAGCTTTCTTT. Residues: CSGTRGGTEAFF. The full variable domain, completed using reference TRBV29-1 and TRBJ1-1, is SAVISQKPSRDICQRGTSLTIQCQVDSQVTMMFWYRQQPGQSLTLIATANQGSEATYESGFVIDKFPISRPNLTFSTLTVSNMSPEDSSIYLCSGTRGGTEAFFGQGTRLTVV.

This clonotype was seen repeatedly, ten times or more. J is TRBJ2-3 and V is TRBV4-3; 14 bases are shared with TRBD2. Germline V gives CDR1 LGHNA, CDR2 YSLEER. The CDR3 length is 19 residues. V lost 3 bases to trimming and J lost 2 bases; unmatched junction nucleotides: 10. CDR3 residues: CASSHFAGTSGGFTDTQYF. CDR3 DNA: TGCGCCAGCAGCCACTTCGCTGGGACTAGCGGGGGCTTCACAGATACGCAGTATTTT.

This clonotype was recorded a few times. The chain uses TRBV2 and TRBJ2-1; D perhaps matches TRBD2 (7 bases). This CDR3 spans 16 amino acids. The germline gives CDR1 SNHLY, CDR2 FYNNEI. Trimming stripped 3 bases from V and 3 bases from J, with 15 bases between. In DNA, the CDR3 is TGTGCCAGCAGTGATAGGGGGAGGGAGGGCTACAATGAGCAGTTCTTC. Protein: CASSDRGREGYNEQFF.

This clonotype was observed many times. The chain has TRBV7-6 and TRBJ1-5; D unresolved. This CDR3 is built from 12 residues. Trimming cost V 4 bases and J 6 bases, with 7 bases left between them. CDR1 SGHVS and CDR2 FNYEAQ come from the germline V gene. The CDR3, as DNA: TGTGCCAGCAGCTCGCCGGGTCAGCCCCAGCATTTT. It encodes CASSSPGQPQHF.

Ten or more counts support this clonotype. The chain links TRBV12-3 or TRBV12-4 to TRBJ2-2; the D gene is possibly TRBD1 (6 bases). The V end lost 6 bases, the J end lost 6 bases, and 11 bases lay between the germline ends. The CDR3 loop spans 13 amino acids. This chain's CDR3 is CASSRQVSGELFF. The CDR3 coding sequence is TGTGCCAGCAGCAGACAGGTTTCCGGGGAGCTGTTTTTT.

V and J are TRBV5-6 and TRBJ2-7; D perhaps matches TRBD1 (5 bases). The CDR3 consists of 13 residues. Trimming took off 4 bases at V and 3 bases at J, with 11 bases between the two ends. Germline assignment: CDR1 SGHDT and CDR2 YYEEEE. In nucleotides, the CDR3 is TGTGCCAGCAGCGGGGTAGACAGCTACGAGCAGTACTTC. Translated: CASSGVDSYEQYF.

This clonotype was recorded many times. The rearrangement links TRBV12-3 or TRBV12-4 to TRBJ2-7; 12 bases are a match to TRBD1. V was pared by 4 bases and J by 4 bases, with 5 bases of the junction left unmatched. This CDR3 has 15 residues. The CDR3 DNA sequence: TGTGCCAGCAGTTCCCGGGACAGGGGGCTTTACGAGCAGTACTTC. This gives the protein CASSSRDRGLYEQYF.

Ten or more counts support this clonotype. The germline gene is not matched at one end of the junction; a read error may be the cause. V usage is TRBV5-1 and J usage is TRBJ2-3; 9 positions match TRBD2. CDR1 is SGHRS and CDR2 is YFSETQ in the germline V gene. The CDR3 has 15 amino acids. The CDR3 DNA sequence: TGTGCCAGCAGTTTCGGAGCGGGAGGAACAGATACGCAGTATTTT. This gives the protein CASSFGAGGTDTQYF.

This clonotype was counted only a few times. The chain recombines TRBV24-1 with TRBJ2-2; no reliable D call. Germline-derived CDR1 and CDR2 are KGHDR and SFDVKD. Trimming took 8 bases from V and 1 from J, leaving 16 bases between them. CDR3 length: 16 amino acids. The CDR3 DNA reads as TGTGCCACCACCCAACTATGGGTAGTGAACACCGGGGAGCTGTTTTTT. Amino acid sequence: CATTQLWVVNTGELFF.

This clonotype was seen a handful of times. The rearrangement uses TRBV4-1 and TRBJ1-5, with D possibly TRBD1 on 5 matching bases. Trimming stripped 1 base from V and 6 bases from J, with 13 bases between. From germline, CDR1 is MGHRA and CDR2 YSYEKL. The CDR3 runs to 15 residues. CDR3 in DNA: TGCGCCAGCAGCCAAGTAGTCAGGGTACGTCAGCCCCAGCATTTT. Amino acid sequence: CASSQVVRVRQPQHF.

V and J are TRBV20-1 and TRBJ2-7, with 9 bases fitting TRBD1. The CDR3 runs 16 residues. CDR1 is DFQATT, CDR2 SNEGSKA, per germline (reference sequence). J lost 4 bases, V lost 1 base, and 11 bases had no gene match. Here the CDR3 reads CSARGTGGFAFYEQYF. In nucleotides, the CDR3 is TGCAGTGCTAGAGGTACAGGGGGCTTCGCTTTTTACGAGCAGTACTTC.